This entry lists 11 T cell receptor beta chains sequenced from one sample in a study of cytomegalovirus exposure and HLA in healthy donors. The PCR contained 60 Vbeta and 13 Jbeta primers. Clones were sequenced by immunoSEQ multiplex PCR, and TCRdb holds only the in-frame ones, with some missing. The sample consists of approximately 100,000 clones, roughly 80% of them appearing once. Sample: PBMCs. The receptors come from a man aged 35-49 years in good health and CMV-seronegative.

In regard to this clone: The junction departs from the called germline gene at one end, perhaps through a read error. This chain uses TRBV5-1 with TRBJ2-7; TRBD1 agrees at 7 bases. The germline gives CDR1 SGHRS, CDR2 YFSETQ. The CDR3 has 13 residues. CDR3 region: CASRLGQFYEQYF. CDR3 coding DNA: TGCGCCAGCAGATTGGGACAGTTCTACGAGCAGTACTTC.

This clone occurred a few times. The chain employs TRBV4-2 and TRBJ1-2; 8 bases align to TRBD1. This CDR3 region has 16 residues. Per germline, CDR1 LGHNA and CDR2 YNFKEQ. The J segment lost 4 bases and the V segment lost 3 bases, leaving 10 bases of the junction unmatched. The CDR3 reads CASSHPGQGPSYGYTF. Here the CDR3 DNA reads TGTGCCAGCAGCCATCCCGGACAGGGACCCAGCTATGGCTACACCTTC.

In regard to this clone: The sample holds other DNA sequences that translate to the same CDR3. The CDR3 sequence: CASSLGENTEAFF. CDR3 coding DNA: TGCGCCAGCAGCTTGGGAGAGAACACTGAAGCTTTCTTT. The V gene is TRBV5-1, the J gene TRBJ1-1, with unresolved D. The germline gives CDR1 SGHRS, CDR2 YFSETQ. The CDR3 sequence is 13 residues long. Trimming pared 0 bases from V and 1 base from J, leaving 4 bases between.

This chain joins TRBV5-4 and TRBJ2-7; 8 nucleotides match TRBD1. Trimming took 4 bases from V and 4 from J; bases not matched to a gene: 13. Germline CDR1 reads SGHNT; CDR2 reads YYREEE (reference sequence). This CDR3 contains 16 residues. This chain's CDR3 is CASSTDRADLDYEQYF. The CDR3 bases are TGTGCCAGCAGCACGGACAGGGCTGATCTGGATTACGAGCAGTACTTC. The variable domain in full, with the rest retrieved from reference TRBV5-4 and TRBJ2-7, is ETGVTQSPTHLIKTRGQQVTLRCSSQSGHNTVSWYQQALGQGPQFIFQYYREEENGRGNFPPRFSGLQFPNYSSELNVNALELDDSALYLCASSTDRADLDYEQYFGPGTRLTVT.

This chain links TRBV6-6 with TRBJ2-3, with a weak D call TRBD2 (5 bases). The CDR3 loop spans 12 amino acids. Germline CDR1 and CDR2: MNHNY and SVGAGI (reference sequence). The V end was cut by 6 bases, the J end by 4 bases, with 8 bases between. CDR3 loop: CASRRVADTQYF. In DNA, the CDR3 is TGTGCCAGCAGGAGGGTTGCAGATACGCAGTATTTT.

This clone was detected a few times. The V call is TRBV6-6, the J call TRBJ2-2; 7 bases are a match to TRBD1. This CDR3 is built from 15 residues. J was trimmed by 5 bases and V by 6 bases; bases with no gene match: 9. Germline CDR1 is MNHNY and CDR2 is SVGAGI (reference sequence). CDR3 nucleotides: TGTGCCAGCAGGCCTAAGACAGGGAGTACCGGGGAGCTGTTTTTT. Translation gives CASRPKTGSTGELFF.

This clone showed up just once. This chain links TRBV11-2 with TRBJ2-3; 9 positions match TRBD1. The CDR3 is 17 amino acids. Germline-derived CDR1 and CDR2 are SGHAT and FQNNGV. After removal of 5 bases from V and 0 bases from J, the junction contained 9 bases not matched to a gene. The CDR3 sequence is CASSRTGVQSSTDTQYF. In nucleotides, the CDR3 is TGTGCCAGCAGCCGGACAGGGGTCCAAAGTAGCACAGATACGCAGTATTTT. Full variable domain (missing parts from reference TRBV11-2 and TRBJ2-3): EAGVAQSPRYKIIEKRQSVAFWCNPISGHATLYWYQQILGQGPKLLIQFQNNGVVDDSQLPKDRFSAERLKGVDSTLKIQPAKLEDSAVYLCASSRTGVQSSTDTQYFGPGTRLTVL.

This rearrangement joins TRBV5-4 to TRBJ2-5, with 7 bases identical to TRBD2. Germline V gives CDR1 SGHNT, CDR2 YYREEE (reference sequence). Trimming cost V 3 bases and J 5 bases; bases outside gene matches: 4. This CDR3 spans 13 amino acids. The CDR3 loop reads CASSSRGDETQYF. The CDR3, as DNA: TGTGCCAGCAGCTCCCGGGGGGATGAGACCCAGTACTTC.

V is TRBV5-1 and J is TRBJ2-1; D gene uncertain. The CDR3 length is 14 residues. V dropped 5 bases and J dropped 0 bases, with 9 bases sitting between them. Germline-derived CDR1 and CDR2 are SGHRS and YFSETQ. The CDR3 DNA reads as TGCGCCAGCAGGGTCGAAGCCTCCTACAATGAGCAGTTCTTC. This translates into CASRVEASYNEQFF. Based on the CDR3 plus reference TRBV5-1 and TRBJ2-1, the full variable domain is KAGVTQTPRYLIKTRGQQVTLSCSPISGHRSVSWYQQTPGQGLQFLFEYFSETQRNKGNFPGRFSGRQFSNSRSEMNVSTLELGDSALYLCASRVEASYNEQFFGPGTRLTVL.

A few counts support this clone. The V call is TRBV9, the J call TRBJ2-5, with 12 bases aligning to TRBD2. Germline V gene lookup returns CDR1 SGDLS and CDR2 YYNGEE. V gave up 4 bases and J gave up 5 bases; unmatched junction bases: 6. CDR3 length: 15 amino acids. CDR3 protein: CASSSSGGAEETQYF. In DNA form, the CDR3 reads TGTGCCAGCAGCTCTAGCGGGGGGGCGGAGGAGACCCAGTACTTC. The full variable domain, completed using reference TRBV9 and TRBJ2-5, is DSGVTQTPKHLITATGQRVTLRCSPRSGDLSVYWYQQSLDQGLQFLIQYYNGEERAKGNILERFSAQQFPDLHSELNLSSLELGDSALYFCASSSSGGAEETQYFGPGTRLLVL.

V usage is TRBV7-2 and J usage is TRBJ1-1; D remains unclear. V dropped 5 bases and J dropped 1 base, with 14 bases sitting between them. Per germline, CDR1 SGHTA and CDR2 FQGNSA. The CDR3 has 15 residues. CDR3 loop: CASSLVGGRNTEAFF. CDR3 in DNA: TGTGCCAGCAGCCTTGTAGGTGGGAGGAACACTGAAGCTTTCTTT. Drawing the rest from reference TRBV7-2 and TRBJ1-1, the complete variable domain is GAGVSQSPSNKVTEKGKDVELRCDPISGHTALYWYRQSLGQGLEFLIYFQGNSAPDKSGLPSDRFSAERTGGSVSTLTIQRTQQEDSAVYLCASSLVGGRNTEAFFGQGTRLTVV.